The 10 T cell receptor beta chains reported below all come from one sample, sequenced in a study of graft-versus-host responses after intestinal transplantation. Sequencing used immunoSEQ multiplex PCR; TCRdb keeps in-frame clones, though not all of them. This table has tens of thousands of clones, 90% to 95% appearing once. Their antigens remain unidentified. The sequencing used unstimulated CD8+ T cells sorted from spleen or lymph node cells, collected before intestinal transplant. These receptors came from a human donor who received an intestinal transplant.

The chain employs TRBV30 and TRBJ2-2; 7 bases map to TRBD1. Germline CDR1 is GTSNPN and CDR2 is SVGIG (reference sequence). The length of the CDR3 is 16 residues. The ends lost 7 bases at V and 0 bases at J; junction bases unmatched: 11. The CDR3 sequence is CASSGTVNANTGELFF. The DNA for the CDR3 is TGTGCCTCCTCCGGGACAGTCAACGCGAACACCGGGGAGCTGTTTTTT.

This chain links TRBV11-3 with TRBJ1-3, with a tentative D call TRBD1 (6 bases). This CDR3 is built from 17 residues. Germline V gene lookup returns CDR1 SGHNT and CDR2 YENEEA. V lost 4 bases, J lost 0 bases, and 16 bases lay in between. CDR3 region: CASSSGPGGASGNTIYF. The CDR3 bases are TGTGCCAGCAGCTCCGGGCCCGGGGGGGCCTCTGGAAACACCATATATTTT.

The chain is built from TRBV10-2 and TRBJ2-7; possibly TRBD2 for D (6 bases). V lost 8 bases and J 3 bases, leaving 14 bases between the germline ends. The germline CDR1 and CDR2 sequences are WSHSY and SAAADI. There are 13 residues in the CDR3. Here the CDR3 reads CASRGGSFYEQYF. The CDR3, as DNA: TGCGCCAGCCGGGGAGGAAGTTTCTACGAGCAGTACTTC.

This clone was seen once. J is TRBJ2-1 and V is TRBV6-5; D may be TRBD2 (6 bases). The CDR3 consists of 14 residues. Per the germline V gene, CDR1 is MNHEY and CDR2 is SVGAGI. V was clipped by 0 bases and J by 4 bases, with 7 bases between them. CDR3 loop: CASSYSEGYNEQFF. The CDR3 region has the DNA TGTGCCAGCAGTTACTCGGAGGGGTACAATGAGCAGTTCTTC.

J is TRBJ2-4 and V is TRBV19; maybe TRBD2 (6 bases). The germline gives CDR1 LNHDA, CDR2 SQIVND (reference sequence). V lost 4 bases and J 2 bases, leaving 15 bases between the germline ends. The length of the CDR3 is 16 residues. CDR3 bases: TGTGCCAGTAGTACCTCACTAGCTGAAACCAAAAACATTCAGTACTTC. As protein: CASSTSLAETKNIQYF.

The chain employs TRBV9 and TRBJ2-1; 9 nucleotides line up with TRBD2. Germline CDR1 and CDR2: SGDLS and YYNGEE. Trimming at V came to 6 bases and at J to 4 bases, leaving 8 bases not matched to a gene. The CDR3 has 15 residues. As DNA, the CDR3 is TGTGCCAGCAACCGATATAGCGGGGGATACAATGAGCAGTTCTTC. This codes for CASNRYSGGYNEQFF.

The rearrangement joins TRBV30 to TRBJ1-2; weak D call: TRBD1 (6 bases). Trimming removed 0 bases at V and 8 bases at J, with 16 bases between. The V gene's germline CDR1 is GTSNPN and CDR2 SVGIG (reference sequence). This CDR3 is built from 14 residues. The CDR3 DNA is TGTGCCTGGAGTGTACGTTCAGGGGTGTGGGGCTACACCTTC. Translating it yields CAWSVRSGVWGYTF. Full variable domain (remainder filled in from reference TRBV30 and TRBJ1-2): SQTIHQWPATLVQPVGSPLSLECTVEGTSNPNLYWYRQAAGRGLQLLFYSVGIGQISSEVPQNLSASRPQDRQFILSSKKLLLSDSGFYLCAWSVRSGVWGYTFGSGTRLTVV.

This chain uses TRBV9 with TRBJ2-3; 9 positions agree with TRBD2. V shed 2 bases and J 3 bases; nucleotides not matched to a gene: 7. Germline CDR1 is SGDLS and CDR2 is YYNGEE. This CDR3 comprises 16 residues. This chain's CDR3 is CASSVPGGGETDTQYF. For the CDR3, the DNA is TGTGCCAGCAGCGTGCCGGGCGGGGGGGAGACAGATACGCAGTATTTT.

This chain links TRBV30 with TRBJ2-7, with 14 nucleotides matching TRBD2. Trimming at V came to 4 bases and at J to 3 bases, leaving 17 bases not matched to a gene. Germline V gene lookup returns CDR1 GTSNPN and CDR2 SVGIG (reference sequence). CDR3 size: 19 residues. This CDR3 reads CAWTALPGLAGGDVYEQYF. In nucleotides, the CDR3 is TGTGCCTGGACCGCTCTCCCCGGACTAGCGGGGGGTGATGTCTACGAGCAGTACTTC.

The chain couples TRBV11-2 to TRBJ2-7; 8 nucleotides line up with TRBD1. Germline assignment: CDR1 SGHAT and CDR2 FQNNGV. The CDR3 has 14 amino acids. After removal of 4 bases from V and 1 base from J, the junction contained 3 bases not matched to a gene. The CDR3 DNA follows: TGTGCCAGCAGCTCTTGGGACAGGTCCTACGAGCAGTACTTC. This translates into CASSSWDRSYEQYF.